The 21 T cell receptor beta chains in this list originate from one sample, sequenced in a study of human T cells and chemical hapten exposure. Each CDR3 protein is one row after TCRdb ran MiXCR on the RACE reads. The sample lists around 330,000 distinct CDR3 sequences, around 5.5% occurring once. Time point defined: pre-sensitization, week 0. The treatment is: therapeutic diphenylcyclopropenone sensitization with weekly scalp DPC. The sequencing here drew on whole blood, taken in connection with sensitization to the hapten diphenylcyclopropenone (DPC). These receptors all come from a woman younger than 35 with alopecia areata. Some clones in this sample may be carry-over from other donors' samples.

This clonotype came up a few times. Here the CDR3 reads CASSPGQGAIAEAFF. The CDR3 bases are TGTGCCAGCAGTCCCGGACAGGGGGCGATCGCTGAAGCTTTCTTT. This chain joins TRBV12-3 or TRBV12-4 and TRBJ1-1; 11 bases match TRBD1. The CDR3 sequence is 15 residues long. Trimming took 5 bases from V and 6 from J; bases not matched to a gene: 8.

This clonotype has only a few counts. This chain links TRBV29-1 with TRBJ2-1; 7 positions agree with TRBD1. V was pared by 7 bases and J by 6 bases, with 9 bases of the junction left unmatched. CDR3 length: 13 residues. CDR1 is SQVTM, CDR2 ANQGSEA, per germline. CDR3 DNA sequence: TGCAGCGCACCGACAGGGAAGCTCAATGAGCAGTTCTTC. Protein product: CSAPTGKLNEQFF.

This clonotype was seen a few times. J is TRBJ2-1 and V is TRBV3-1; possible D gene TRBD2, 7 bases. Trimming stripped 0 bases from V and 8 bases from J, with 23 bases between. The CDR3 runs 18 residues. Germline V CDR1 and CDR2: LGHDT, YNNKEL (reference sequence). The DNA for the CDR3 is TGTGCCAGCAGCCAAGATCCTCCGGGGGGCGGGTGGCTGGATGAGCAGTTCTTC. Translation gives CASSQDPPGGGWLDEQFF.

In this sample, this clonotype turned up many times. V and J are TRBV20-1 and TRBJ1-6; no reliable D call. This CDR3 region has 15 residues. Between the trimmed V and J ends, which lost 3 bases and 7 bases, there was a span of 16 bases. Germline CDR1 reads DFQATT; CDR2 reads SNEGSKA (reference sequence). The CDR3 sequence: CSASGTARGNSPLHF. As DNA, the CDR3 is TGCAGTGCTAGTGGCACGGCTCGAGGGAATTCACCCCTCCACTTT.

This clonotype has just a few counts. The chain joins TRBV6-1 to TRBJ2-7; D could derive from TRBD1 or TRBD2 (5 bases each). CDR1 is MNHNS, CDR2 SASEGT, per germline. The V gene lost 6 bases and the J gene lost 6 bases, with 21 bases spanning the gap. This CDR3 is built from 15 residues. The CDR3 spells CASRSRDLTSGEQYF. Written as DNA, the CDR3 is TGTGCCAGCAGGAGCCGGGACCTAACCTCGGGCGAGCAGTACTTC.

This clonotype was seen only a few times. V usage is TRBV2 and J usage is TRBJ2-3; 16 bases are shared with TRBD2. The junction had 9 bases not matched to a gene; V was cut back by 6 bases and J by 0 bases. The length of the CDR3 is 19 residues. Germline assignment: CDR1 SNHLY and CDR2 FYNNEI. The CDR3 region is CASRPGLAGGKRSTDTQYF. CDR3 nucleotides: TGTGCCAGCAGACCGGGACTAGCGGGGGGGAAACGTAGCACAGATACGCAGTATTTT.

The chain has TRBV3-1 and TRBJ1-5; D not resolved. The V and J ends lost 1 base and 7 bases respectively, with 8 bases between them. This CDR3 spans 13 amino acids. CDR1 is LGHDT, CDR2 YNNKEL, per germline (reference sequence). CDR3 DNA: TGTGCCAGCAGCCAAGGGTATGGGCAGCCCCAGCATTTT. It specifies CASSQGYGQPQHF.

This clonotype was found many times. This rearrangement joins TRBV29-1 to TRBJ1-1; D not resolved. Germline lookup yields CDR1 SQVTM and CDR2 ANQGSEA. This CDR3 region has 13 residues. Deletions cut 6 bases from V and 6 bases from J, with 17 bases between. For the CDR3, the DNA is TGCAGCGTAGCGGGCAGCGGGTTTCCTGAAGCTTTCTTT. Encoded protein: CSVAGSGFPEAFF.

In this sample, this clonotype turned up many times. Here the CDR3 DNA reads TGTGCCAGCAACCCAGCTGGGGCCGGGACAACCCCCGAGCAGTACTTC. Translated: CASNPAGAGTTPEQYF. V usage is TRBV6-5 and J usage is TRBJ2-7; D is perhaps TRBD1 (6 bases). Trimming shortened V by 7 bases and J by 6 bases, and 25 bases separated the two germline ends. This CDR3 is built from 16 residues. Germline CDR1 and CDR2: MNHEY and SVGAGI.

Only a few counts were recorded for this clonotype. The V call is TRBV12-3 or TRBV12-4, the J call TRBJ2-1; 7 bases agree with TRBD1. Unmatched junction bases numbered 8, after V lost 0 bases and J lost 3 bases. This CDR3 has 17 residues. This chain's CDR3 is CASSLAGDREIYNEQFF. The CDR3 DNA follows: TGTGCCAGCAGTTTAGCGGGGGACAGAGAAATCTACAATGAGCAGTTCTTC.

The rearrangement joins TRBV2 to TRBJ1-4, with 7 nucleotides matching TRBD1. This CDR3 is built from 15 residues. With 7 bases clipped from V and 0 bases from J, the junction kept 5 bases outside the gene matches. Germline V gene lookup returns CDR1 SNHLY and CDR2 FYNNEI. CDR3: CASKRDRTTNEKLFF. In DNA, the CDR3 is TGTGCCAGCAAGAGGGACAGAACAACTAATGAAAAACTGTTTTTT.

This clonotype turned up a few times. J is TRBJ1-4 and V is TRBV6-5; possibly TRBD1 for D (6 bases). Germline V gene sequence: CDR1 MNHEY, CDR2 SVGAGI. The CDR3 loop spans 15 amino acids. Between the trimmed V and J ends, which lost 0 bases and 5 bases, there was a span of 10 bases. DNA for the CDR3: TGTGCCAGCAGTTACTCGCCGGGGGCGAATGAAAAACTGTTTTTT. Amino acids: CASSYSPGANEKLFF.

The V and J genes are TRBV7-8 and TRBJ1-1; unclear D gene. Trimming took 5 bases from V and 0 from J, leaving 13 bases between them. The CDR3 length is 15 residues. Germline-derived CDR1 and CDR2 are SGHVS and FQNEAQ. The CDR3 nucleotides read TGTGCCAGCAGCCCGGCCGTGGCCATGAACACTGAAGCTTTCTTT. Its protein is CASSPAVAMNTEAFF.

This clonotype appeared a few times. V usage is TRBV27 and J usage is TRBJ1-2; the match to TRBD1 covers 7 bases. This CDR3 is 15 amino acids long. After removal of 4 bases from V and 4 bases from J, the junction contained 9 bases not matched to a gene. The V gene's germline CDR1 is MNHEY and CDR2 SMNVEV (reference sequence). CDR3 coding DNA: TGTGCCAGCAGTTCCCGAGGGAGGGGGCTCTATGGCTACACCTTC. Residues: CASSSRGRGLYGYTF.

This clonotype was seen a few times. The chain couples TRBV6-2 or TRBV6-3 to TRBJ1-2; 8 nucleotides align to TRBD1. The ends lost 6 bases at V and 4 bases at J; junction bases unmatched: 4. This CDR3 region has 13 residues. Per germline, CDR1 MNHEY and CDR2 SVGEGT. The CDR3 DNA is TGTGCCAGCAGGGATGACAGGGGCTATGGCTACACCTTC. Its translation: CASRDDRGYGYTF.

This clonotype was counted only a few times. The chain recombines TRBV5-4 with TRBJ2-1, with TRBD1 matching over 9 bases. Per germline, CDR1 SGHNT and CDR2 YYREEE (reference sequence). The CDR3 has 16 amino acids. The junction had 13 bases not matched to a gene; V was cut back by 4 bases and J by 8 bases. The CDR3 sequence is CASSPIDRGAQDEQFF. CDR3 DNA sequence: TGTGCCAGCAGCCCAATCGACAGGGGGGCGCAGGATGAGCAGTTCTTC.

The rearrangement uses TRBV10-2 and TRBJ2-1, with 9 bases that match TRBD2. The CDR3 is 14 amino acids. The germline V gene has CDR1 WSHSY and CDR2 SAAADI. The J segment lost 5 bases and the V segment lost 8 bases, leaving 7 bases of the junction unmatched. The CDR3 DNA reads TGCGCCAGCGCCGGGACTAGCATTAACAATGAGCAGTTCTTC. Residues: CASAGTSINNEQFF.

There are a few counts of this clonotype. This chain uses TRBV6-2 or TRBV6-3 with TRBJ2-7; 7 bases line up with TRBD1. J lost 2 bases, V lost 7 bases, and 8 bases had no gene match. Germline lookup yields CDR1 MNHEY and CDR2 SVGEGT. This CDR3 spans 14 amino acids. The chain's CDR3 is CASTTADRAYEQYF. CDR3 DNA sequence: TGTGCCAGCACCACGGCCGACAGGGCCTACGAGCAGTACTTC.

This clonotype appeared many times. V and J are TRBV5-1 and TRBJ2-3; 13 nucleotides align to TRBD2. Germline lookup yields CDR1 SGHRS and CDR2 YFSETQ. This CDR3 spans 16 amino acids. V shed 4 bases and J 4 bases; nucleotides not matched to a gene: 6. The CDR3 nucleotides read TGCGCCAGCAGCCGTACTAGCGGGGGGGGAGCAGATACGCAGTATTTT. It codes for CASSRTSGGGADTQYF.

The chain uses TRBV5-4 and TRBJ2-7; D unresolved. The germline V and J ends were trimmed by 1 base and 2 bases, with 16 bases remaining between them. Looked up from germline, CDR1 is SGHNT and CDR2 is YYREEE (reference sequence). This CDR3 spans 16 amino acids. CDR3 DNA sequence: TGTGCCAGCAGCTTGTTGTACCTAACCAGGACCTACGAGCAGTACTTC. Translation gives CASSLLYLTRTYEQYF.

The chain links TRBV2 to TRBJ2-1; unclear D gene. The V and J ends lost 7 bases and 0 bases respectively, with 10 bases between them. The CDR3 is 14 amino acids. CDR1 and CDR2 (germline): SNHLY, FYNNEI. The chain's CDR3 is CASITFSSYNEQFF. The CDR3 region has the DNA TGTGCCAGCATTACGTTCAGCTCCTACAATGAGCAGTTCTTC.